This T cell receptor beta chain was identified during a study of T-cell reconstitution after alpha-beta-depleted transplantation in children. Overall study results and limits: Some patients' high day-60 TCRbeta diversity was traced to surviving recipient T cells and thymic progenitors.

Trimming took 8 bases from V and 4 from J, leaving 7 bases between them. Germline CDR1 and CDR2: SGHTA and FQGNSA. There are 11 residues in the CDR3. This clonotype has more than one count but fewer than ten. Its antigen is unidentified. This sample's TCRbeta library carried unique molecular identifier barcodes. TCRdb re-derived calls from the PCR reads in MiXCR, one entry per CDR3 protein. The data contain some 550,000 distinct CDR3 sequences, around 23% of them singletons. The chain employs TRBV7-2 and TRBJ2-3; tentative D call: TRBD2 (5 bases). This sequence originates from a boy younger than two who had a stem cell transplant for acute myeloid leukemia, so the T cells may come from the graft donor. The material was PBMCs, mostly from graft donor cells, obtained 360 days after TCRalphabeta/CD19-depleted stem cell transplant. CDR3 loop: CASRGSDTQYF. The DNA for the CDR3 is TGTGCCAGCCGGGGTTCAGATACGCAGTATTTT.